Listed below are T cell receptor beta chains from one sample, sequenced in a study of T cells in Graves' hyperthyroidism and ophthalmopathy. TCRdb reprocessed the multiplex PCR reads via MiXCR and lists one record per CDR3 protein. The table includes over 550,000 distinct CDR3 sequences, about a sixth detected once. The sample consisted of blood. The receptors stem from a woman in her late teens or twenties with Graves' hyperthyroidism. Each CDR3 is given with its conserved first and last residue. D genes are given only for firm matches. Clone size is shown for a subset of rows, as once, few, many or a class of expanded clone.

TGTGCCAGCAGCCTCCGTTGGCAGGGGTATGGCTACACCTTC	CASSLRWQGYGYTF	TRBV11-2	TRBJ1-2	-	once
TGCGCCAGCAGCCCGGGACTAGCGGTCTCGAACTCCTACGAGCAGTACTTC	CASSPGLAVSNSYEQYF	TRBV5-1	TRBJ2-7	TRBD2	-
TGTGCCAGTAGCACCTCCCTACGACAGGGGGCGGGTAAGGACATTCAGTACTTC	CASSTSLRQGAGKDIQYF	TRBV19	TRBJ2-4	TRBD1	once
TGTGCCAGCAGCTCGGACAGGGCAAGCACCGGGGAGCTGTTTTTT	CASSSDRASTGELFF	TRBV11-2	TRBJ2-2	TRBD1	many
TGCAGTGCTAGATGGCGGCAGGGGGCTAACACTGAAGCTTTCTTT	CSARWRQGANTEAFF	TRBV20-1	TRBJ1-1	TRBD1	-
TGTGCCAGCAGTCCAGTCAGCGGCAATGAGCAGTTCTTC	CASSPVSGNEQFF	TRBV12-3/TRBV12-4	TRBJ2-1	-	many
TGTGCCAGCAGTTACGGACAGGGGGTAATTAATTCACCCCTCCACTTT	CASSYGQGVINSPLHF	TRBV6-2/TRBV6-3	TRBJ1-6	TRBD1	-
TGTGCCAGCAGCTTTAGACTAGCGGGCTCCTACGAGCAGTACTTC	CASSFRLAGSYEQYF	TRBV7-2	TRBJ2-7	TRBD2	many
TGTGCCAGTAGTACTCCCCGGGACCAAGCTTTCTTT	CASSTPRDQAFF	TRBV19	TRBJ1-1	-	-
TGCGCCAGCAGTGAGGAAAACAAAGGTGGCTACACCTTC	CASSEENKGGYTF	TRBV4-3	TRBJ1-2	-	many
TGTGCCAGTAGTATGGCGGGAGGGTACTCCTACAATGAGCAGTTCTTC	CASSMAGGYSYNEQFF	TRBV19	TRBJ2-1	TRBD2	-
TGTGCCAGCAGTGCCCCAGGACCGCTTAATACGCAGTATTTT	CASSAPGPLNTQYF	TRBV28	TRBJ2-3	-	many
TGTGCCAGCAGCCCCCTGCGGGCAGGGGGGAACACTGAAGCTTTCTTT	CASSPLRAGGNTEAFF	TRBV3-1	TRBJ1-1	TRBD1	many
TGTGCCAGCAGCTACCATACGGACAGACAAGCTTTCTTT	CASSYHTDRQAFF	TRBV11-2	TRBJ1-1	-	few
TGTGCTAGTGGTTTGGTACTGGGGCAGCCGGAATATGGCTACACCTTC	CASGLVLGQPEYGYTF	TRBV12-5	TRBJ1-2	-	many
TGTGCCAGCAGCTCGGGGACTTGGGCTTTCTTT	CASSSGTWAFF	TRBV7-9	TRBJ1-1	-	few